Sequencing of this T cell receptor beta chain was carried out in a study of shared clonotypes between healthy human individuals. The donors, healthy adults who were HIV-negative, had experienced no recent acute infections or vaccinations. About this clone: Its specificity is not known.

Generated by immunoSEQ multiplex PCR, the TCRdb table keeps only in-frame clones and is missing some. The sample yields some 2 million clones, 90% to 95% seen once. Study-level results: Clonotype sharing among the donors was expected to vary with sequencing depth. Memory subsets generally showed smaller estimated richness than naive subsets did.

Germline V gene data show CDR1 as ENHRY and CDR2 as SYGVKD. This CDR3 is built from 12 residues. Trimming shortened V by 7 bases and J by 5 bases, and 10 bases separated the two germline ends. Sequencing used naive CD4+ T cells sorted from blood. The subset is: CD45RA+ positively selected. The receptor's source is a man between 18 and 35 years old in good health. This sequence joins TRBV10-3 and TRBJ2-3, with D possibly being TRBD1 (5 bases). CDR3 sequence: CAIKGREDTQYF. CDR3 in DNA: TGTGCCATCAAGGGGCGCGAAGATACGCAGTATTTT.